This paragraph reports one T cell receptor (beta chain). This entry comes from a study of CD8 T cells in Susac syndrome. Study-level background: Patients with Susac syndrome who were sequenced included more than 5 with active disease and 8 or 9 in remission. Treatment status at blood draw for the Susac syndrome patients was therapy-naive, corticosteroids, or intravenous immunoglobulin alone.

A quantity of about 0.5 to 1 ug RNA underwent reverse transcription using random hexamers. TCRdb re-called the immunoSEQ multiplex PCR reads with MiXCR, one entry per CDR3 protein. The table records 950 to 1,500 distinct CDR3 sequences, approximately 60% of them present only once. Germline V gene data show CDR1 as SQVTM and CDR2 as ANQGSEA. The CDR3 contains 14 residues. The J segment lost 3 bases and the V segment lost 6 bases, leaving 4 bases of the junction unmatched. Staining with CD27 and CD45RA was used to define memory subsets for TEMRA sorting. For both total CD8+ cells and sorted CD8+ TEMRA cells, sequencing was carried out.

This TCR derives from a human donor with Susac syndrome. The sequenced material came from CD8+ TEMRA cells from PBMCs. Subset: FACS-sorted terminally differentiated effector memory CD8+ T cells re-expressing CD45RA (CD8+ TEMRA). The chain is built from TRBV29-1 and TRBJ2-1; 11 positions agree with TRBD2. The CDR3 sequence is CSVIAGGLYNEQFF. In DNA, the CDR3 is TGCAGCGTAATAGCGGGGGGGCTCTACAATGAGCAGTTCTTC.